Shown below are 15 T cell receptor beta chains from a single sample sequenced in a study of cytomegalovirus exposure and HLA in healthy donors. 13 Jbeta primers and 60 Vbeta primers were used for the PCR. TCRdb's table, derived via immunoSEQ multiplex PCR, lists solely in-frame clones and lacks some. The table lists 140,000 or so clones, roughly 74% of them singletons. Sequencing input: PBMCs. These receptors all stem from a woman aged 18 to 35 in good health and CMV-seropositive.

This chain connects TRBV28 to TRBJ1-2; weak D call: TRBD1 (5 bases). The CDR3 has 14 residues. Germline values: CDR1 MDHEN, CDR2 SYDVKM. Trimming pared 1 base from V and 2 bases from J, leaving 8 bases between. The CDR3 here is CASSLSGGNYGYTF. Here the CDR3 DNA reads TGTGCCAGCAGTTTATCGGGGGGGAACTATGGCTACACCTTC.

This chain joins TRBV5-1 and TRBJ1-1; D perhaps matches TRBD1 (5 bases). The V end was cut by 0 bases, the J end by 0 bases, with 9 bases between. Per the germline V gene, CDR1 is SGHRS and CDR2 is YFSETQ. The CDR3 has 15 residues. The CDR3 nucleotides are TGCGCCAGCAGCTTGGAGGGAGGGGTGAACACTGAAGCTTTCTTT. Amino acid sequence: CASSLEGGVNTEAFF.

As concerns this clone: The junction departs from the called germline gene at one end, perhaps through a read error. The V and J genes are TRBV6-1 and TRBJ1-2; D remains unclear. The CDR3 consists of 11 residues. The germline CDR1 and CDR2 sequences are MNHNS and SASEGT. CDR3 residues: CASTETGGHTF. CDR3 DNA sequence: TGTGCCAGCACCGAGACGGGTGGCCACACCTTC.

The chain recombines TRBV27 with TRBJ2-5, with 9 bases matching TRBD1. The junction had 3 bases not matched to a gene; V was cut back by 5 bases and J by 5 bases. Germline V gives CDR1 MNHEY, CDR2 SMNVEV (reference sequence). The CDR3 has 13 residues. The CDR3 bases are TGTGCCAGCAGTCAGGGACAGGGTGAGACCCAGTACTTC. Translating gives CASSQGQGETQYF.

This clone appeared a single time. DNA for the CDR3: TGCAGTGCTAGTTATTATGAAGCTTTCTTT. It translates to CSASYYEAFF. The chain carries TRBV20-1 and TRBJ1-1; unclear D gene. V lost 3 bases to trimming and J lost 7 bases, with 6 bases between them. Germline lookup yields CDR1 DFQATT and CDR2 SNEGSKA (reference sequence). This CDR3 has 10 amino acids.

The chain recombines TRBV27 with TRBJ1-5, with D possibly TRBD1 on 6 matching bases. Trimming cost V 4 bases and J 0 bases, with 7 bases left between them. CDR1 is MNHEY and CDR2 is SMNVEV in the germline V gene (reference sequence). CDR3 length equals 14 residues. CDR3 bases: TGTGCCAGCAGTTCGGGACATAGCAATCAGCCCCAGCATTTT. Amino acids: CASSSGHSNQPQHF.

The chain links TRBV4-3 to TRBJ2-1; no definite D call. The germline CDR1 and CDR2 sequences are LGHNA and YSLEER. This CDR3 is 16 amino acids long. V dropped 1 base and J dropped 0 bases, with 10 bases sitting between them. CDR3 in amino acids: CASSQVAASSYNEQFF. For the CDR3, the DNA is TGCGCCAGCAGCCAAGTAGCCGCCAGCTCCTACAATGAGCAGTTCTTC.

The chain carries TRBV2 and TRBJ2-3; 15 bases agree with TRBD2. Germline loops: CDR1 SNHLY, CDR2 FYNNEI. After removal of 6 bases from V and 0 bases from J, the junction contained 4 bases not matched to a gene. There are 17 residues in the CDR3. The CDR3 loop is CASRRTSGGASTDTQYF. In nucleotides, the CDR3 is TGTGCCAGCAGAAGGACTAGCGGGGGGGCCAGCACAGATACGCAGTATTTT.

The genes are TRBV4-3 and TRBJ1-2; D is unclear. Germline V gene sequence: CDR1 LGHNA, CDR2 YSLEER. CDR3 length: 16 residues. V lost 4 bases to trimming and J lost 5 bases, with 20 bases between them. In nucleotides, the CDR3 is TGCGCCAGCAGCCCCATGGGTCTTCTGGGCCGTTATGGCTACACCTTC. It yields the protein CASSPMGLLGRYGYTF.

This clone was seen only a few times. This sequence joins TRBV6-1 and TRBJ2-7; 9 positions match TRBD1. Per germline, CDR1 MNHNS and CDR2 SASEGT. CDR3 length: 14 amino acids. Germline trimming cut 7 bases from V and 3 bases from J; bases unmatched to any gene: 7. CDR3 sequence reads: CASTSGTGYYEQYF. The CDR3 DNA reads as TGTGCCAGCACGTCCGGGACAGGGTACTACGAGCAGTACTTC.

The V call is TRBV4-1, the J call TRBJ1-4; D perhaps matches TRBD1 (5 bases). The germline V and J ends were trimmed by 0 bases and 2 bases, with 10 bases remaining between them. The CDR3 sequence is 16 residues long. Germline V gene sequence: CDR1 MGHRA, CDR2 YSYEKL. CDR3 sequence (DNA): TGCGCCAGCAGCCAAGACGGGGGGGGGACTAATGAAAAACTGTTTTTT. As protein: CASSQDGGGTNEKLFF.

CDR3 DNA: TGTGCCAGCAGTCCGGGGACAGGGTTTATGAACACTGAAGCTTTCTTT. Translation: CASSPGTGFMNTEAFF. The rearrangement links TRBV27 to TRBJ1-1, with 9 bases matching TRBD1. Per the germline V gene, CDR1 is MNHEY and CDR2 is SMNVEV (reference sequence). The CDR3 contains 16 residues. V shed 5 bases, J shed 0 bases, and the junction held 7 bases outside the gene matches.

This chain links TRBV19 with TRBJ2-1; 11 nucleotides align to TRBD2. The CDR3 runs 15 residues. V was pared by 5 bases and J by 3 bases, with 3 bases of the junction left unmatched. Germline V gene sequence: CDR1 LNHDA, CDR2 SQIVND (reference sequence). CDR3 amino acids: CASSGGLAVYNEQFF. The CDR3 region has the DNA TGTGCCAGTAGTGGGGGACTAGCGGTCTACAATGAGCAGTTCTTC.

The J gene is TRBJ1-4, the V gene TRBV5-1; D might be TRBD1 (6 bases). The CDR3 spans 15 residues. CDR1 SGHRS and CDR2 YFSETQ come from the germline V gene. Trimming took 4 bases from V and 0 from J, leaving 10 bases between them. Here the CDR3 DNA reads TGCGCCAGCAGCAAGGGACATGCAACTAATGAAAAACTGTTTTTT. It is translated as CASSKGHATNEKLFF.

This clone was picked up many times. The V and J genes are TRBV19 and TRBJ2-7, with D maybe TRBD2 (6 bases). CDR3 length: 16 residues. Trimming stripped 6 bases from V and 0 bases from J, with 18 bases between. In germline, CDR1 is LNHDA, CDR2 SQIVND (reference sequence). This CDR3 is CASSPGDSLPSYEQYF. DNA for the CDR3: TGTGCCAGTAGCCCGGGGGACTCATTGCCCTCCTACGAGCAGTACTTC.